A single sample gave rise to the 21 T cell receptor beta chains below, sequenced in a study of blood T cell repertoires in COVID-19. TCRdb's copy holds only in-frame clones and misses some; the assay was immunoSEQ multiplex PCR. The sample holds under 250,000 clones; more than 65% are singletons and the top ten take around 3.1%. What was sequenced was peripheral blood. Receptors originate from a woman under 40 who had recovered from COVID-19.

This sequence joins TRBV27 and TRBJ1-4; 10 bases line up with TRBD1. Germline trimming cut 5 bases from V and 6 bases from J; bases unmatched to any gene: 6. The CDR3 spans 15 residues. In germline, CDR1 is MNHEY, CDR2 SMNVEV (reference sequence). The CDR3 nucleotides are TGTGCCAGCAGTCCGCGACAGGGGGCTGATGAAAAACTGTTTTTT. This codes for CASSPRQGADEKLFF. The whole variable domain, filled in from reference TRBV27 and TRBJ1-4, reads EAQVTQNPRYLITVTGKKLTVTCSQNMNHEYMSWYRQDPGLGLRQIYYSMNVEVTDKGDVPEGYKVSRKEKRNFPLILESPSPNQTSLYFCASSPRQGADEKLFFGSGTQLSVL.

This chain uses TRBV6-1 with TRBJ2-5; perhaps TRBD1 as D (5 bases). The CDR3 covers 13 residues. CDR1 MNHNS and CDR2 SASEGT come from the germline V gene. The V and J ends lost 2 bases and 6 bases respectively, with 10 bases between them. The CDR3 is CASSENRLKTQYF. The CDR3 DNA follows: TGTGCCAGCAGTGAAAACAGGTTGAAGACCCAGTACTTC.

The J gene is TRBJ2-3, the V gene TRBV7-6; TRBD2 matches 9 bases. Germline assignment: CDR1 SGHVS and CDR2 FNYEAQ. V shed 5 bases and J 2 bases; nucleotides not matched to a gene: 11. The CDR3 extends over 17 amino acids. The CDR3 loop reads CASSPEVAGVYTDTQYF. The CDR3 bases are TGTGCCAGCAGCCCCGAAGTAGCGGGGGTCTACACAGATACGCAGTATTTT.

This clone was detected only once. The genes are TRBV7-9 and TRBJ2-2, with D maybe TRBD1 (5 bases). CDR1 and CDR2 from the germline V gene are SEHNR and FQNEAQ (reference sequence). The length of the CDR3 is 14 residues. Trimming shortened V by 6 bases and J by 0 bases, and 8 bases separated the two germline ends. The CDR3 sequence: CASRQQANTGELFF. The CDR3, as DNA: TGTGCCAGCAGGCAACAGGCGAACACCGGGGAGCTGTTTTTT.

This clone was seen only once. The V and J genes are TRBV19 and TRBJ2-1, with D possibly TRBD2 on 6 matching bases. V lost 5 bases, J lost 0 bases, and 14 bases lay in between. The CDR3 loop spans 16 amino acids. Germline V gene sequence: CDR1 LNHDA, CDR2 SQIVND (reference sequence). CDR3 residues: CASSRLAQSSYNEQFF. In DNA, the CDR3 is TGTGCCAGTAGTCGTCTAGCGCAGAGCTCCTACAATGAGCAGTTCTTC.

The chain combines TRBV28 with TRBJ1-6; the match to TRBD1 covers 9 bases. Germline V gives CDR1 MDHEN, CDR2 SYDVKM. The CDR3 contains 15 residues. V shed 10 bases and J 6 bases; nucleotides not matched to a gene: 10. The CDR3 loop is CATRDREGFNSPLHF. CDR3 nucleotide sequence: TGTGCCACGCGGGACAGGGAGGGATTTAATTCACCCCTCCACTTT.

The genes are TRBV28 and TRBJ1-1, with 7 bases matching TRBD1. Trimming removed 6 bases from V and 0 bases from J; junction bases left unmatched: 7. Germline V lookup: CDR1 MDHEN, CDR2 SYDVKM. The CDR3 sequence is 15 residues long. DNA of the CDR3: TGTGCCAGCAGGGACAGGTTTGTCATGAACACTGAAGCTTTCTTT. Residues: CASRDRFVMNTEAFF.

The rearrangement joins TRBV5-1 to TRBJ2-1; 7 nucleotides align to TRBD2. Germline CDR1 is SGHRS and CDR2 is YFSETQ. This CDR3 has 19 residues. J lost 0 bases, V lost 10 bases, and 22 bases had no gene match. The CDR3 region is CARCLGVGGRARSYNEQFF. The CDR3 DNA sequence: TGCGCCCGCTGCTTGGGTGTGGGGGGGAGGGCCCGCTCCTACAATGAGCAGTTCTTC.

The chain has TRBV7-9 and TRBJ2-7; no reliable D call. Germline lookup yields CDR1 SEHNR and CDR2 FQNEAQ (reference sequence). V shed 1 base and J shed 2 bases, with 6 bases lying between them. The length of the CDR3 is 13 residues. The chain's CDR3 is CASSLGATYEQYF. The CDR3 nucleotides are TGTGCCAGCAGCTTAGGGGCCACCTACGAGCAGTACTTC.

The genes are TRBV9 and TRBJ1-2; 8 nucleotides align to TRBD1. Germline trimming cut 0 bases from V and 3 bases from J; bases unmatched to any gene: 4. This CDR3 contains 15 residues. Per germline, CDR1 SGDLS and CDR2 YYNGEE. CDR3 in amino acids: CASSVVSGGDYGYTF. The CDR3 DNA sequence: TGTGCCAGCAGCGTAGTTTCAGGGGGCGACTATGGCTACACCTTC.

This clone was counted a single time. The rearrangement links TRBV6-5 to TRBJ2-5, with TRBD1 identical over 7 bases. CDR1 is MNHEY and CDR2 is SVGAGI in the germline V gene. The CDR3 spans 14 residues. Germline trimming cut 5 bases from V and 1 base from J; bases unmatched to any gene: 4. CDR3 DNA sequence: TGTGCCAGCAGTCCAGGGGGTTTCCAAGAGACCCAGTACTTC. This gives the protein CASSPGGFQETQYF.

V gene TRBV7-3 combines with J gene TRBJ2-5, with 8 positions matching TRBD1. The V gene's germline CDR1 is SGHTA and CDR2 FQGTGA. V lost 3 bases and J lost 4; bases outside the gene matches: 4. The CDR3 runs to 14 residues. The CDR3 protein is CASSFGQGRETQYF. CDR3 bases: TGTGCCAGCAGCTTCGGACAGGGCCGAGAGACCCAGTACTTC.

This clone was detected only a few times. The chain couples TRBV4-1 to TRBJ2-7; 12 bases agree with TRBD1. The V gene end was trimmed by 3 bases and the J gene end by 7 bases; junction bases not matched to a gene: 13. Germline CDR1 MGHRA, CDR2 YSYEKL. CDR3 length: 17 amino acids. Written as DNA, the CDR3 is TGCGCCAGCAGCCATTTTGCCACGGGACAGGGGGCGGAGGAGCAGTACTTC. This encodes CASSHFATGQGAEEQYF.

The chain links TRBV7-3 to TRBJ2-7; TRBD2 agrees at 8 bases. The CDR3 covers 15 residues. Trimming cost V 1 base and J 4 bases; bases outside gene matches: 6. In germline, CDR1 is SGHTA, CDR2 FQGTGA. CDR3 sequence reads: CASSLIAGGWYEQYF. The CDR3 DNA sequence: TGTGCCAGCAGCTTAATTGCGGGGGGCTGGTACGAGCAGTACTTC.

The chain has TRBV18 and TRBJ1-5; D remains ambiguous. Germline CDR1 and CDR2: KGHSH and LQKENI. V was clipped by 1 base and J by 3 bases, with 13 bases between them. The CDR3 sequence is 16 residues long. The CDR3 nucleotides are TGTGCCAGCTCACCACGAGGAACCGTTACCAATCAGCCCCAGCATTTT. Protein sequence: CASSPRGTVTNQPQHF.

The gene calls are TRBV5-1 and TRBJ2-3; 10 bases are a match to TRBD2. This CDR3 contains 16 residues. V shed 3 bases and J 2 bases; nucleotides not matched to a gene: 6. Per the germline V gene, CDR1 is SGHRS and CDR2 is YFSETQ. This chain's CDR3 is CASSSGLAEFTDTQYF. For the CDR3, the DNA is TGCGCCAGCAGCTCCGGACTAGCGGAATTCACAGATACGCAGTATTTT.

The V call is TRBV4-1, the J call TRBJ2-7; 7 bases are a match to TRBD1. Germline V gene lookup returns CDR1 MGHRA and CDR2 YSYEKL. The CDR3 runs 14 residues. With 4 bases clipped from V and 3 bases from J, the junction kept 6 bases outside the gene matches. In nucleotides, the CDR3 is TGCGCCAGCAGCCCGTGGGACAGAGACTACGAGCAGTACTTC. Translated, it gives CASSPWDRDYEQYF.

J is TRBJ1-2 and V is TRBV28, with 7 bases aligning to TRBD1. The CDR3 loop spans 14 amino acids. Germline V CDR1 and CDR2: MDHEN, SYDVKM. J was trimmed by 1 base and V by 5 bases; bases with no gene match: 4. In DNA form, the CDR3 reads TGTGCCAGCAGTCCCGGGGACAGTAACTATGGCTACACCTTC. Translating gives CASSPGDSNYGYTF.

J is TRBJ2-5 and V is TRBV11-2; 12 bases line up with TRBD1. The CDR3 is 18 residues long. CDR1 and CDR2 from the germline V gene are SGHAT and FQNNGV. J was trimmed by 1 base and V by 5 bases; bases with no gene match: 11. The CDR3 spells CASSPRAGTGGLQETQYF. For the CDR3, the DNA is TGTGCCAGCAGCCCCCGAGCCGGGACAGGGGGCCTCCAAGAGACCCAGTACTTC.

The V and J genes are TRBV5-5 and TRBJ2-7, with 11 bases fitting TRBD1. Looked up from germline, CDR1 is SGHKS and CDR2 is YYEKEE (reference sequence). The CDR3 covers 15 residues. With V trimmed by 4 bases and J by 6 bases, 9 bases remained unmatched. CDR3 DNA: TGTGCCAGCAGCGGTTTTACCGGGACAGGGGGCGAGCAGTACTTC. Translating it yields CASSGFTGTGGEQYF.

V and J are TRBV4-1 and TRBJ2-7; TRBD2 aligns across 13 bases. The germline V gene has CDR1 MGHRA and CDR2 YSYEKL. V was clipped by 7 bases and J by 3 bases; unmatched bases: 6. This CDR3 contains 15 residues. Here the CDR3 DNA reads TGCGCCAGCACCCCGGGACTAGCGGGAAACTACGAGCAGTACTTC. Encoded protein: CASTPGLAGNYEQYF.